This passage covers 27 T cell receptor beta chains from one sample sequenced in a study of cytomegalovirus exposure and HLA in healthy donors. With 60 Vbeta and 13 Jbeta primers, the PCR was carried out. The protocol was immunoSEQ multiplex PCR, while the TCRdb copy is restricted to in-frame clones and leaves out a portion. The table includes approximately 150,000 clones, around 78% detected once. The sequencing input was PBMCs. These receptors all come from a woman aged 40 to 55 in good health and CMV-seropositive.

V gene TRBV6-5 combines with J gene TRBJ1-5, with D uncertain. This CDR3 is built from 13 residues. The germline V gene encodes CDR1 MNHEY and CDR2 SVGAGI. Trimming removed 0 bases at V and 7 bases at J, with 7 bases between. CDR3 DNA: TGTGCCAGCAGTTACTCGCCAGGCCAGCCCCAGCATTTT. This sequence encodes CASSYSPGQPQHF.

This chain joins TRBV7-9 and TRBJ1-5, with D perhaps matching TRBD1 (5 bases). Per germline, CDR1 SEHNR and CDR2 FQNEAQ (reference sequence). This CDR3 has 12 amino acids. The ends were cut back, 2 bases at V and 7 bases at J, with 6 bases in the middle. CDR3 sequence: CASSLTGQPQHF. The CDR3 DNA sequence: TGTGCCAGCAGCTTAACAGGACAGCCCCAGCATTTT.

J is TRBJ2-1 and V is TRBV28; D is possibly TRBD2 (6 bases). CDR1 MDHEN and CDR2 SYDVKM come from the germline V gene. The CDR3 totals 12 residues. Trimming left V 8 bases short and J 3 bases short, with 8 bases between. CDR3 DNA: TGTGCCAGCGGAGCGGGCTACAATGAGCAGTTCTTC. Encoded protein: CASGAGYNEQFF.

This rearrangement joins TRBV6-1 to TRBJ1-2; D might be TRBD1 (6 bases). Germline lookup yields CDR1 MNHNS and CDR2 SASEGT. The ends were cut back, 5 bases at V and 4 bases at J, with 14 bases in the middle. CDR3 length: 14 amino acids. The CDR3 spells CASSKTDSFYGYTF. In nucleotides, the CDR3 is TGTGCCAGCAGTAAAACGGACAGTTTCTATGGCTACACCTTC.

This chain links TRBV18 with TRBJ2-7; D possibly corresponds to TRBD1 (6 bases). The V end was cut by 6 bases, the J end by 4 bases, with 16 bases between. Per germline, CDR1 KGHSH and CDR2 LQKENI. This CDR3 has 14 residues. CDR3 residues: CASSSTDRRYEQYF. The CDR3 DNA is TGTGCCAGCTCCTCTACCGACAGGAGGTACGAGCAGTACTTC.

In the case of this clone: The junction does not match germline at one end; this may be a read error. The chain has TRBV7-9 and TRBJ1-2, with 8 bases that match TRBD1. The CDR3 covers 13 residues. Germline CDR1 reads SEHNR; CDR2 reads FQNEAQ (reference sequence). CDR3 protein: CSSSSTQGGGYTF. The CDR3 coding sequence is TGTTCCAGCAGCTCGACACAGGGGGGTGGCTACACCTTC. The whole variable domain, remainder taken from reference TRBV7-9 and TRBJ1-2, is DTGVSQNPRHKITKRGQNVTFRCDPISEHNRLYWYRQTLGQGPEFLTYFQNEAQLEKSRLLSDRFSAERPKGSFSTLEIQRTEQGDSAMYLCSSSSTQGGGYTFGSGTRLTVV.

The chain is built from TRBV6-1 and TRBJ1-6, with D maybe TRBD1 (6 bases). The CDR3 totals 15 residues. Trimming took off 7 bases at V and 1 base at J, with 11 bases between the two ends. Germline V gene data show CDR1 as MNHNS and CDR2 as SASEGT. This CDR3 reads CASNQGNSYNSPLHF. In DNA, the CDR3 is TGTGCCAGCAACCAGGGGAATTCCTATAATTCACCCCTCCACTTT.

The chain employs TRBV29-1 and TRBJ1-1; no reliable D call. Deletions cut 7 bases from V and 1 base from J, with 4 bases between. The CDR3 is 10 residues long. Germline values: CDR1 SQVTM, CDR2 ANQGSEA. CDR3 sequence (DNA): TGCAGCGGCGGGAACACTGAAGCTTTCTTT. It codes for CSGGNTEAFF.

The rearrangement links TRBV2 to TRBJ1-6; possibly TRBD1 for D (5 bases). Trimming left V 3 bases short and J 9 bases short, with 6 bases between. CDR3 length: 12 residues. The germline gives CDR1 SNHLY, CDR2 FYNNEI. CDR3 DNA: TGTGCCAGCAGTGAGGGGGGTTCACCCCTCCACTTT. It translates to CASSEGGSPLHF.

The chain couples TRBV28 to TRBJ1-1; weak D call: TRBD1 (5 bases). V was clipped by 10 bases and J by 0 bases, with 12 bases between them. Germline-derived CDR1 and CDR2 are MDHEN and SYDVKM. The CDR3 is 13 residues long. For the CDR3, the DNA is TGTGCCACCATAGGAGGGGTGAACACTGAAGCTTTCTTT. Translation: CATIGGVNTEAFF.

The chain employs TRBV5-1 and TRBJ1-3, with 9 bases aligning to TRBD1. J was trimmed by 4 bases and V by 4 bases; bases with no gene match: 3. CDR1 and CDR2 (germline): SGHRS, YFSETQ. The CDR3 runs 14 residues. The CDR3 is CASSPQGAGNTIYF. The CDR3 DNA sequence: TGCGCCAGCAGCCCACAGGGGGCGGGAAACACCATATATTTT.

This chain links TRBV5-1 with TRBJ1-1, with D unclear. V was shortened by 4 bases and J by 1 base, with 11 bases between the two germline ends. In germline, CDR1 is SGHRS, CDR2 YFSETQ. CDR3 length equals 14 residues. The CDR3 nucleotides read TGCGCCAGCAGCGCCAATACAGCGAACACTGAAGCTTTCTTT. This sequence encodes CASSANTANTEAFF.

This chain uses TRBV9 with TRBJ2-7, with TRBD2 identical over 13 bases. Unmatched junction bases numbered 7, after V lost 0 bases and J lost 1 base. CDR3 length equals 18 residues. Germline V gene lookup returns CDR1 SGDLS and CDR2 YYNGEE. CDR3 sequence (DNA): TGTGCCAGCAGCGTAGGGACTAGCGGGGGTTTTTCGTCCTACGAGCAGTACTTC. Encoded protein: CASSVGTSGGFSSYEQYF.

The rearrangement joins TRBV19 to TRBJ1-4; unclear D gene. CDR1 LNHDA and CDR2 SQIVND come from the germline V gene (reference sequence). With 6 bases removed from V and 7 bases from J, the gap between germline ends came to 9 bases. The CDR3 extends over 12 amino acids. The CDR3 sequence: CASSRASEKLFF. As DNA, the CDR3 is TGTGCCAGTAGCCGTGCGAGTGAAAAACTGTTTTTT.

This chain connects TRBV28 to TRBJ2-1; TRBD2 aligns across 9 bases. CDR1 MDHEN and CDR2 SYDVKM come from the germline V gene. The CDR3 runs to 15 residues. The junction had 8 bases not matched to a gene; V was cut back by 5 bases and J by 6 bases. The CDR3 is CASSKIAGELNEQFF. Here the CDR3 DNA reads TGTGCCAGCAGTAAGATAGCGGGGGAGCTCAATGAGCAGTTCTTC.

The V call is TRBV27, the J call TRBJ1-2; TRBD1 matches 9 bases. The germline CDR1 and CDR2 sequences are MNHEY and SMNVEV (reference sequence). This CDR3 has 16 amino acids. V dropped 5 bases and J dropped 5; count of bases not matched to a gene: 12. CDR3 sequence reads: CASSADRGSGRYGYTF. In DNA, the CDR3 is TGTGCCAGCAGTGCGGACAGGGGTTCGGGGAGGTATGGCTACACCTTC.

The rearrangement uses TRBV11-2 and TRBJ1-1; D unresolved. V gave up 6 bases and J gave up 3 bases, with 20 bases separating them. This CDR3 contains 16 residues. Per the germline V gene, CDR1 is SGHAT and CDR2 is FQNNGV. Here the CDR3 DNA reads TGTGCCAGCAGTGGAGGTGGGGTAGGGAGAGACACTGAAGCTTTCTTT. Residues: CASSGGGVGRDTEAFF. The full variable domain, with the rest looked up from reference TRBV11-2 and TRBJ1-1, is EAGVAQSPRYKIIEKRQSVAFWCNPISGHATLYWYQQILGQGPKLLIQFQNNGVVDDSQLPKDRFSAERLKGVDSTLKIQPAKLEDSAVYLCASSGGGVGRDTEAFFGQGTRLTVV.

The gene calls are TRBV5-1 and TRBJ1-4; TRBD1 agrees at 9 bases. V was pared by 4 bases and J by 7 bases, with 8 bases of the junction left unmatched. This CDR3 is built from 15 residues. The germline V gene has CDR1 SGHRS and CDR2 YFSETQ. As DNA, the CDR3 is TGCGCCAGCAGCGACCTACAGGGGGCGGGTGAAAAACTGTTTTTT. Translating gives CASSDLQGAGEKLFF.

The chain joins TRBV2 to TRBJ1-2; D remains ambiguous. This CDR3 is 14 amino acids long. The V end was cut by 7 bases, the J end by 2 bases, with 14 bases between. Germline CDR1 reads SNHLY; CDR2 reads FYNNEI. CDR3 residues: CASTSDTKNYGYTF. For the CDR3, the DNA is TGTGCCAGCACCTCCGACACGAAAAACTATGGCTACACCTTC.

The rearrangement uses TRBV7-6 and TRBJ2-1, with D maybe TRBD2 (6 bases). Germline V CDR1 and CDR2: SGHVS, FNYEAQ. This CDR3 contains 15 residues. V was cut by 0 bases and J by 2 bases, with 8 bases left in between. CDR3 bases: TGTGCCAGCAGCTTAGCGGGGGGAACCTACAATGAGCAGTTCTTC. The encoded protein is CASSLAGGTYNEQFF.

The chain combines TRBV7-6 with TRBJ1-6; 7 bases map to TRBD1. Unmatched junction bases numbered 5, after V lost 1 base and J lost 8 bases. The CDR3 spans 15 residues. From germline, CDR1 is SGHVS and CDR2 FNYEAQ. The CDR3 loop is CASSLDRTGDSPLHF. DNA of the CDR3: TGTGCCAGCAGCTTAGATCGGACAGGAGATTCACCCCTCCACTTT.

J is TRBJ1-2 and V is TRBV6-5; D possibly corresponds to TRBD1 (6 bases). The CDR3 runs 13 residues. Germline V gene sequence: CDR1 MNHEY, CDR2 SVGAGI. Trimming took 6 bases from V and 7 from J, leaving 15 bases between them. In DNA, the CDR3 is TGTGCCAGCAGCCCCCGGGGGGCCTCTGGCTACACCTTC. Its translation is CASSPRGASGYTF.

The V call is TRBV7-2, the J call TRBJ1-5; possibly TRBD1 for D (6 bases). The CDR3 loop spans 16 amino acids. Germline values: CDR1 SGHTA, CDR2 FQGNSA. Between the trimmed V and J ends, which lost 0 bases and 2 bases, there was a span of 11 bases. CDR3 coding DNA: TGTGCCAGCAGCTTAGCTGGGGGCCGAGGCAATCAGCCCCAGCATTTT. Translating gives CASSLAGGRGNQPQHF.

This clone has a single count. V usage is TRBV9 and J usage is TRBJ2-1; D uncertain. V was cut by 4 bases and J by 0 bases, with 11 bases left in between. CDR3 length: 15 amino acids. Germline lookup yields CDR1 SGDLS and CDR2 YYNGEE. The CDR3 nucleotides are TGTGCCAGCAGCCCGAGTAGCAGCTCCTACAATGAGCAGTTCTTC. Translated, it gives CASSPSSSSYNEQFF.

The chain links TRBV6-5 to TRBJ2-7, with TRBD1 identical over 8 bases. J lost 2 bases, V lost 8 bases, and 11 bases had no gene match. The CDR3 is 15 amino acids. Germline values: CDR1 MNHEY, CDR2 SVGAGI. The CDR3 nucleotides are TGTGCCAGCCAAGCGACAGGGGACAAAACCTACGAGCAGTACTTC. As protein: CASQATGDKTYEQYF.

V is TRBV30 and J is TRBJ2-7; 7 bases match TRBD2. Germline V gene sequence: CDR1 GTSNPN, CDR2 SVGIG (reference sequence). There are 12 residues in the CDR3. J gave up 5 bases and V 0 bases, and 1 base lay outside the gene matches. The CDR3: CAWSVRGDEQYF. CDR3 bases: TGTGCCTGGAGTGTACGGGGGGACGAGCAGTACTTC.

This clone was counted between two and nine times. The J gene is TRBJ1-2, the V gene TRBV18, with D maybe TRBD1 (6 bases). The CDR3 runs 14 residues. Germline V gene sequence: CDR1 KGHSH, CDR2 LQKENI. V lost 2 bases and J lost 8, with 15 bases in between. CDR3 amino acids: CASSPSGVLGGYTF. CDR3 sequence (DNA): TGTGCCAGCTCACCATCAGGGGTCCTGGGGGGCTACACCTTC.